These T cell receptor beta chains were read from a single sample in a study of CD8+CD57+ T cells in acquired aplastic anemia. TCRdb reanalysed the reads using MiXCR and keeps one entry per CDR3 protein. The top ten clones hold 10% to 15% of a sample with around 200,000 distinct CDR3 sequences, about half of them seen once. The specimen was sorted CD4+, CD8+, or CD8+CD57+ T cells (not recorded which) from PBMCs. The receptors originated from a human donor with aplastic anemia. The CDR3 runs from the conserved cysteine through the conserved F or W. Each record gives: clone size, D gene, V gene, J gene, CDR3 DNA, CDR3 protein. A D gene is named only where the DNA matches it firmly. Expanded clones are given a class, and other clones once, few, many or no size at all.

few,TRBD1,TRBV20-1,TRBJ1-5,TGCAGTGCCCAGGACAGGGTCTCCAATCAGCCCCAGCATTTT,CSAQDRVSNQPQHF
-,TRBD1,TRBV24-1,TRBJ1-2,TGTGCCACCAGTGCCGTGACAGGGGTCGAGTATGGCTACACCTTC,CATSAVTGVEYGYTF
many,TRBD1,TRBV11-3,TRBJ2-1,TGTGCCAGCAGCCAACCACAGGGGGGTAGTGAGCAGTTCTTC,CASSQPQGGSEQFF
many,TRBD2,TRBV7-2,TRBJ2-7,TGTGCCAGCAGGGGCCGGGGGAAACTTATAGCGGGGGGACTCTACGAGCAGTACTTC,CASRGRGKLIAGGLYEQYF
-,-,TRBV7-9,TRBJ1-1,TGTGCCAGCACGAGACAGGTGACCACTGAAGCTTTCTTT,CASTRQVTTEAFF
-,TRBD2,TRBV3-1,TRBJ2-3,TGTGCCAGCAGCCAAGCCTTAGCGGGGGGGGCAGATACGCAGTATTTT,CASSQALAGGADTQYF
-,-,TRBV19,TRBJ1-5,TGTGCCAGTAGCCTAACCGGCGGGGGCAATCAGCCCCAGCATTTT,CASSLTGGGNQPQHF
-,TRBD2,TRBV5-1,TRBJ2-1,TGCGCCAGCAGCGAAGGGACTAGCGGGAATGAGCAGTTCTTC,CASSEGTSGNEQFF
-,-,TRBV2,TRBJ1-2,TGTGCCAGCAGTGACAGGGGCGCTGGCTATGGCTACACCTTC,CASSDRGAGYGYTF
-,TRBD2,TRBV13,TRBJ2-7,TGTGCCAGCAGCACCTGGACTAGCGGGGGGACTACCTACGAGCAGTACTTC,CASSTWTSGGTTYEQYF
-,TRBD1,TRBV19,TRBJ1-5,TGTGCCAGTAGTATGCGGCAGGGGGTACAGCCCCAGCATTTT,CASSMRQGVQPQHF
many,-,TRBV7-9,TRBJ1-4,TGTGCCAGCAGTCAAGGGGCTGGGGGGGAAAAACTGTTTTTT,CASSQGAGGEKLFF
-,TRBD2,TRBV20-1,TRBJ2-1,TGCAGTGCTAGGGGACTAGCGGAATACAATGAGCAGTTCTTC,CSARGLAEYNEQFF
-,-,TRBV7-8,TRBJ1-1,TGCGCCAGCAGCTTCCAACTCGGGACGAACACTGAAGCTTTCTTT,CASSFQLGTNTEAFF
-,-,TRBV19,TRBJ1-6,TGTGCCAGTAGTTCTCAGCCAGGGTATAATTCACCCCTCCACTTT,CASSSQPGYNSPLHF
many,TRBD1,TRBV20-1,TRBJ2-7,TGCAGTGCCAGGGCCGGGACAGGCTCTTTCAACGAGCAGTACTTC,CSARAGTGSFNEQYF
-,-,TRBV10-3,TRBJ1-4,TGTGCCACTGCTACAGCAACTAATGAAAAACTGTTTTTT,CATATATNEKLFF
many,-,TRBV3-1,TRBJ1-1,TGTGCCAGCAGCCAATCAGGCTTGAACACTGAAGCTTTCTTT,CASSQSGLNTEAFF
few,-,TRBV15,TRBJ2-7,TGTGCCACCAGCAGAGATAGGGGCCGATACGAGCAGTACTTC,CATSRDRGRYEQYF
-,-,TRBV7-2,TRBJ1-1,TGTGCCAGCAGCTTAGTGGCAGGGACTGGGACTGAAGCTTTCTTT,CASSLVAGTGTEAFF
many,TRBD1,TRBV5-4,TRBJ1-6,TGTGCCAGCAGCTTGGTCGGGACAGGTGGAAATTCACCCCTCCACTTT,CASSLVGTGGNSPLHF
-,-,TRBV19,TRBJ1-1,TGTGCCAGTAGTATAAGTTTAGCGCCAGGAGCTGAAGCTTTCTTT,CASSISLAPGAEAFF
-,TRBD1,TRBV25-1,TRBJ2-3,TGTGCCAGCAGGGACAGGCTCACAGATACGCAGTATTTT,CASRDRLTDTQYF